This T cell receptor beta chain was profiled in a study of persistence of HIV-infected CD4 T cells (dated by TCRdb to the early 2020s). Describing the broader study: Participants had been on suppressive ART for a median of roughly 8 years. The study isolated CMV- and HIV-1 Gag-responding CD4+ T cells from ART-treated individuals to examine antigen-driven clonal expansion of HIV-1-infected cells. Apart from a couple of participants who underwent leukapheresis at a single time point, peripheral blood samples of up to roughly 180 mL were collected from participants at multiple time points. Proviral sequencing was used to assess clonality among infected cells, whereas TCRbeta sequencing gauged the clonality of all cells within each sorted population. For the TCR cluster analysis across participants, roughly 8 participants were included for CMV and over 5 participants for Gag. Anti-CD3/anti-CD28 stimulation activated a higher proportion of cells, with a lower memory fraction, than antigen stimulation.

Concerning this clone itself: No cognate antigen has been identified for it. One base away there is no much larger clone; base qualities are not given.

The treatment or condition tag for this specimen amounts to: suppressive antiretroviral therapy. As a nonspecific positive control representing the CD4+ T cell repertoire, cells were stimulated with anti-CD3/anti-CD28 magnetic beads. Sorting of responding CD4+ T cells was based on upregulation of both CD40 ligand and CD69. Participants were HIV-1-infected adults who started suppressive ART during chronic infection. Participants had undetectable plasma HIV-1 RNA below 50 copies/mL for at least 4 years. To be included, a participant needed positive CMV serology and a CD4+ T cell count above 400 cells/uL. Before stimulation, PBMCs were isolated using density centrifugation and depleted of CD8+ T cells. Stimulation of CD8-depleted PBMCs was carried out for approximately 17 hours with anti-CD28/CD49d costimulation, CD40-blocking antibody and enfuvirtide, to prevent new infections. Cell sorting was performed on a Beckman Coulter MoFlo Legacy or XDP sorter, and dead cells were excluded with propidium iodide. For samples with more than one million cells, genomic DNA was extracted with the QIAamp DNA Mini Kit, and for all other samples the Quick-DNA Microprep Kit was used.

A distance of 11 bases separates the germline ends of V and J, which lose 2 bases and 4 bases respectively. The CDR3 contains 14 residues, cysteine and phenylalanine counted. CDR3 DNA is the only sequence kept; it has 42 bases, read in frame from the first base. The germline V gene (reference sequence) sets CDR1 to MNHNY and CDR2 to SVGAGI. TCRbeta repertoires were sequenced from genomic DNA with the immunoSEQ hsTCRB assay version 4 in survey mode. Genomic DNA was diluted to roughly 9.5 ng/uL, using up to about 1 ug per sample for TCRbeta sequencing. In the original analysis: TCRbeta data analysis was done in ImmunoSeq Analyzer 3.0, and diversity was calculated on productive nucleotide rearrangements. The improved Chao index was used to estimate lower-bound TCR diversity, and the Gini coefficient was used to estimate clonality using the Immunarch R package. Nucleotide rearrangements that differed but encoded the same CDR3beta amino acid sequence were counted as separate clonotypes. TCRbeta sequences significantly enriched in antigen-responding cells relative to anti-CD3/anti-CD28-activated cells were identified by differential abundance analysis. TCRs were clustered by predicted peptide-MHC specificity with GLIPH2, both within individual participants and across merged participant data sets. The source is immuneACCESS, and TCRdb retained only in-frame sequences with V and J called. Part of the clones is not carried over; for the studies checked, unresolved V genes explain less than half of this, and the remainder is unexplained. V and J calls and clone size are those listed in that table; D and trimming were worked out from the DNA. For this sample there are some 45,000 clones; 88% appear just once. The ten biggest clones cover under 0.55% of the sample.

Broad study findings and their caveats: Within the same sorted populations, how oligoclonal the TCRs were correlated with how oligoclonal the proviruses were. Only a small number of individuals took part in the study, and the range of antigens tested was limited. Because the TCR analyses were done in bulk, restricting them to just the rare CMV-responding cells that actually carried HIV-1 proviruses was not possible. Antigen-responding cells were enriched for expanded CDR3beta sequences that were degenerate, which suggests that CD4+ responses to CMV and Gag underwent convergent selection. Significantly lower TCRbeta richness was observed in CMV- and Gag-responding cells than in anti-CD3/anti-CD28-responding cells, and higher oligoclonality was observed in CMV-responding cells than in CD3/CD28-stimulated and Gag-responding cells.

The sample was CD4+ T cells sorted from PBMCs after approximately 19-hour stimulation, taken from a patient who received antiretroviral therapy. Explained via the paper, the cell subset or site label denotes: CD40L+CD69+ CD4 T cells responding to anti-CD3/anti-CD28 beads, representing the overall repertoire. This clonotype was obtained from an adult woman with HIV who was CMV-seropositive. The chain couples TRBV6-6 to TRBJ1-2, with the D gene too uncertain to name. The sequenced DNA: TGTGCCAGCAGTTACAGAGCGGGTGGCTATGGCTACACCTTC. It specifies CASSYRAGGYGYTF.